The T cell receptor (beta chain) described here comes from a study of cytomegalovirus exposure and HLA in healthy donors. Trimming took 1 base from V and 5 from J, leaving 8 bases between them. This CDR3 region has 14 residues. Germline V gene lookup returns CDR1 SGHDN and CDR2 FVKESK. This clone was observed a single time. Sequenced by immunoSEQ multiplex PCR; TCRdb stores in-frame clones only, minus some. Among about 110,000 clones, around 85% were seen once, and the ten largest hold about 3%. Input material: PBMCs. The source is a woman aged 18 to 35 in good health and CMV-seronegative. This chain connects TRBV14 to TRBJ2-2, with TRBD2 as a possible D gene (5 bases). Here the CDR3 DNA reads TGTGCCAGCAGCCAAGCCACTAGTACCGGGGAGCTGTTTTTT. This gives the protein CASSQATSTGELFF.